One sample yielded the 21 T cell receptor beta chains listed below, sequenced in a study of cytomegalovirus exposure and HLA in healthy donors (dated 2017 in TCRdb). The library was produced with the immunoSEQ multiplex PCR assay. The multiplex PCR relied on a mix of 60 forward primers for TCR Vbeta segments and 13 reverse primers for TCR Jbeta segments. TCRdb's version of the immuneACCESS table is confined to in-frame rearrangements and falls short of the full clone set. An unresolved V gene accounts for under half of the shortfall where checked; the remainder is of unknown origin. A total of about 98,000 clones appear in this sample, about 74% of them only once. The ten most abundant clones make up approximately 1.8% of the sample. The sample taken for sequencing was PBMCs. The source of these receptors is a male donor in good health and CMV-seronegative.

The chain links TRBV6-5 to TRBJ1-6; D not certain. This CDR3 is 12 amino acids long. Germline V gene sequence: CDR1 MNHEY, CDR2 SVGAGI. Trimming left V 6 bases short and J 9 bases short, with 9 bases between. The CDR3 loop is CASRSAGSPLHF. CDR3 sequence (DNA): TGTGCCAGCAGGTCAGCGGGTTCACCCCTCCACTTT.

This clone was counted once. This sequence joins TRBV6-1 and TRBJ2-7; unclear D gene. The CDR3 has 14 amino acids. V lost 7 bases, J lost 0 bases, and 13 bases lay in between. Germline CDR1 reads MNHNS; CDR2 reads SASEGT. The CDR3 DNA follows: TGTGCCAGCACCTTAAGCGCGGCCTCCTACGAGCAGTACTTC. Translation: CASTLSAASYEQYF.

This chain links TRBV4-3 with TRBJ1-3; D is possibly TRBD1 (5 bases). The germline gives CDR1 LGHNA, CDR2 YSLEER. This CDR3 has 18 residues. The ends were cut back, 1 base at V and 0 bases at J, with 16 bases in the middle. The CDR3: CASSQVAARASSGNTIYF. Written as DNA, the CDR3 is TGCGCCAGCAGCCAAGTCGCTGCCAGGGCGAGCTCTGGAAACACCATATATTTT.

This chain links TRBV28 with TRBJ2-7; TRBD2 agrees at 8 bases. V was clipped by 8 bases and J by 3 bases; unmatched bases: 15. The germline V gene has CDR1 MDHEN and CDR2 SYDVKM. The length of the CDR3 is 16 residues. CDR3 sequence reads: CASGSREGRIHYEQYF. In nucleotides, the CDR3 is TGTGCCAGCGGATCCCGGGAGGGACGTATACACTACGAGCAGTACTTC.

The CDR3 sequence: CASSVQGVGGANVLTF. The CDR3 bases are TGTGCCAGCAGCGTCCAGGGGGTCGGTGGGGCCAACGTCCTGACTTTC. The V gene is TRBV9, the J gene TRBJ2-6, with 7 positions matching TRBD1. Germline V CDR1 and CDR2: SGDLS, YYNGEE. CDR3 length equals 16 residues. Trimming at V came to 2 bases and at J to 3 bases, leaving 5 bases not matched to a gene. Using reference TRBV9 and TRBJ2-6 for the parts outside the CDR3, the full variable domain is DSGVTQTPKHLITATGQRVTLRCSPRSGDLSVYWYQQSLDQGLQFLIQYYNGEERAKGNILERFSAQQFPDLHSELNLSSLELGDSALYFCASSVQGVGGANVLTFGAGSRLTVL.

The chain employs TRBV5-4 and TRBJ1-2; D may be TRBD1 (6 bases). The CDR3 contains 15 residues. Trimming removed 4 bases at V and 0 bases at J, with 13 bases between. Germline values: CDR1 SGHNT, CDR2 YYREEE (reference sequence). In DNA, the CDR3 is TGTGCCAGCAGCCTGACAGGAGTTCCTAACTATGGCTACACCTTC. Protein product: CASSLTGVPNYGYTF.

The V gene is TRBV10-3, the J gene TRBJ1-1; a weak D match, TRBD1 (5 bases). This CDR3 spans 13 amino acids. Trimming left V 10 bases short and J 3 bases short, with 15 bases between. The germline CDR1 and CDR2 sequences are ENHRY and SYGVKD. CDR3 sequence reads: CATSPLQDTEAFF. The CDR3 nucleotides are TGTGCCACCTCACCATTACAGGACACTGAAGCTTTCTTT.

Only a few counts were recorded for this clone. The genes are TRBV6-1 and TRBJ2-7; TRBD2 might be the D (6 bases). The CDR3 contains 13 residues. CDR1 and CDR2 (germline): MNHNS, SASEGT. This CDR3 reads CVVAAGEVYEQYF. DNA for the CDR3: TGTGTCGTCGCGGCTGGGGAGGTCTACGAGCAGTACTTC.

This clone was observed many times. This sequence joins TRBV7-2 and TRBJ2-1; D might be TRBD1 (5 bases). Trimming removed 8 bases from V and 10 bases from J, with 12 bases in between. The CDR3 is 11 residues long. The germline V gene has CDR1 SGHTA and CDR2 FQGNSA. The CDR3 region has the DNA TGTGCCAGCGGGGCCGAAGGCGAGCAGTTCTTC. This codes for CASGAEGEQFF.

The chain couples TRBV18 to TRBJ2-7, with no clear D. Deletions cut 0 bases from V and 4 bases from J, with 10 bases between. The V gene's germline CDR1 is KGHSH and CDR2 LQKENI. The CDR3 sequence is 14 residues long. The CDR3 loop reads CASSPPRVPYEQYF. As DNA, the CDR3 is TGTGCCAGCTCACCACCCCGGGTTCCTTACGAGCAGTACTTC.

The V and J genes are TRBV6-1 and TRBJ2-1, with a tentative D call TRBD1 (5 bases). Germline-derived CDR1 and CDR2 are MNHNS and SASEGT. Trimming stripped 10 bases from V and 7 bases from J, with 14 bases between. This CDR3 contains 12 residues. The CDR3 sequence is CAIWESGNEQFF. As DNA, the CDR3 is TGTGCCATCTGGGAATCAGGGAATGAGCAGTTCTTC.

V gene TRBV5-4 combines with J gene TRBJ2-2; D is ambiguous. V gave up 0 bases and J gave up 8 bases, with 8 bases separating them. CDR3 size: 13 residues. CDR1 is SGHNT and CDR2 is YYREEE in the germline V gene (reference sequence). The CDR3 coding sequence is TGTGCCAGCAGCTTGGCGGTTAGTGGGGAGCTGTTTTTT. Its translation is CASSLAVSGELFF.

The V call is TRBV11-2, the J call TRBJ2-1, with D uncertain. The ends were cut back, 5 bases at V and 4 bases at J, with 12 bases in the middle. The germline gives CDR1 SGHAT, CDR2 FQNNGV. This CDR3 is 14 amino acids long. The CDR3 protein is CASSILDGYNEQFF. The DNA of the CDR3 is TGTGCCAGCAGCATTCTAGACGGGTACAATGAGCAGTTCTTC.

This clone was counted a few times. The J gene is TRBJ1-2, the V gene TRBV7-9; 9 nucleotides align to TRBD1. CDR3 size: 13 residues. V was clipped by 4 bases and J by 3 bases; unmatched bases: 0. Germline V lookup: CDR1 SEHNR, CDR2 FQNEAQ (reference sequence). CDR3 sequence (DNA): TGTGCCAGCAGCTGGACAGGGGACTATGGCTACACCTTC. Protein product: CASSWTGDYGYTF.

CDR3 sequence reads: CASSIGIANYGYTF. DNA for the CDR3: TGTGCCAGTAGTATAGGTATAGCTAACTATGGCTACACCTTC. The rearrangement joins TRBV19 to TRBJ1-2; D ambiguous. This CDR3 contains 14 residues. The germline gives CDR1 LNHDA, CDR2 SQIVND (reference sequence). V lost 1 base and J 0 bases, leaving 6 bases between the germline ends.

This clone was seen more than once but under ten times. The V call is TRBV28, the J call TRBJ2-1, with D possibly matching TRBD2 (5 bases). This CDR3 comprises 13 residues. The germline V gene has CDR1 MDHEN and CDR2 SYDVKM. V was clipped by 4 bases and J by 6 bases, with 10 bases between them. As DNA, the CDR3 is TGTGCCAGCAGTTGGGCGGGCCGCAATGAGCAGTTCTTC. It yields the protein CASSWAGRNEQFF.

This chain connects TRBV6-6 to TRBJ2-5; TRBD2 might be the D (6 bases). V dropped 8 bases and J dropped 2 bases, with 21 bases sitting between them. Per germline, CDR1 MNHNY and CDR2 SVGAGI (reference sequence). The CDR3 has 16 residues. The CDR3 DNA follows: TGTGCCAGCGAAGGACTACACTGTAGCCTTCAAGAGACCCAGTACTTC. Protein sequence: CASEGLHCSLQETQYF.

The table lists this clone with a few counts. The CDR3 is CASRQGLSGANVLTF. CDR3 sequence (DNA): TGTGCCAGCCGACAGGGCCTAAGTGGGGCCAACGTCCTGACTTTC. V and J are TRBV6-5 and TRBJ2-6, with 7 bases fitting TRBD1. CDR3 length equals 15 residues. The V gene end was trimmed by 8 bases and the J gene end by 3 bases; junction bases not matched to a gene: 7. Germline V CDR1 and CDR2: MNHEY, SVGAGI.

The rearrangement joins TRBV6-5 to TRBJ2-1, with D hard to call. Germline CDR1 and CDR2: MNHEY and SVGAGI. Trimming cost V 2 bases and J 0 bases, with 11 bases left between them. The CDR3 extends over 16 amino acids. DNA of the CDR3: TGTGCCAGCAGTTACCGACTCGCAAGCTCCTACAATGAGCAGTTCTTC. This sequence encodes CASSYRLASSYNEQFF.

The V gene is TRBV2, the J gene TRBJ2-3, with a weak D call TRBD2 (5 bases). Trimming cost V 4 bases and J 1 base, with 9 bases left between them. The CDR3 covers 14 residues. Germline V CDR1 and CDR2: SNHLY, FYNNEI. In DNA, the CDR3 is TGTGCCAGCAGTGTTGACGGGGGCACAGATACGCAGTATTTT. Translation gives CASSVDGGTDTQYF.

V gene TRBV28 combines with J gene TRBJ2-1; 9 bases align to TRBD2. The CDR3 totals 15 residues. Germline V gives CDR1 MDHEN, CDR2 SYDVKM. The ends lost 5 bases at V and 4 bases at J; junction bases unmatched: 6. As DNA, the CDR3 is TGTGCCAGCAGTGAGGGACTAGCAGATTACAATGAGCAGTTCTTC. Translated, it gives CASSEGLADYNEQFF.